This T cell receptor (beta chain) is drawn from a study of identical twins (dated by TCRdb to between 2015 and 2016). General notes on the study: The study deep-sequenced TCR alpha and beta repertoires from monozygotic twins, unrelated adults of various ages and cord blood to test whether fetal clonotypes persist. Replicate twin experiments were performed at different times using different library preparation protocols to rule out contamination.

The V and J ends are trimmed by 3 bases and 2 bases, leaving 14 bases between them. The CDR3 spans 15 residues, from the cysteine through the phenylalanine. The only DNA kept is the CDR3, 45 bases in frame from the first base. According to the germline V gene, CDR1 reads SGHNT and CDR2 reads YENEEA. Preparation of the library involved 5' RACE. Instrument on record: Illumina HiSeq 2000. A universal primer binding site was introduced by template switching, and a unique molecular identifier was present in the final cDNA, enabling accurate counting of TCR cDNA molecules. First-strand cDNA for TCR alpha and beta chains was synthesized from specific primers in the conserved constant-segment region. To control for contamination, every cDNA library was double barcoded, receiving both a SMART-Mk sample barcode and Illumina barcodes. TruSeq adapter sequences along with Illumina sample barcodes were introduced in two successive PCR steps. TCR alpha and beta cDNA libraries were sequenced on the Illumina HiSeq platform with custom primers. In the source study's methods: MiGEC processed the raw reads to extract unique molecular identifiers, while MiXCR was used to determine the CDR3 positions. Recombination models were inferred per individual with the repgenHMM and IGoR tools using an EM algorithm. Shared clonotype analysis was performed with the tcR package in R, normalizing sharing by the product of cloneset sizes. Out-of-frame nonproductive sequences were analyzed to study raw recombination free of thymic and clonal selection effects. The public reads were reanalyzed by TCRdb: fastp trimming at Q25, MiXCR alignment, in-frame beta chains only. Each record represents a unique CDR3 protein, reported with the most common genes and DNA among its rows. TCRdb, not the original authors, processed these V and J calls. In this sample the table shows roughly 490,000 distinct CDR3 sequences, approximately 14% of which occur a single time. The ten largest account for approximately 1% of the sample.

Study-wide conclusions, independent of this receptor: Compared with coincidental sharing between unrelated individuals, out-of-frame TCR alpha sequences shared between twins had an excess of sequences with low generation probability. Because the same donors could not be followed over many years, conclusions were based on cross-sectional statistical analysis. Invariant T cells such as MAIT and iNKT could partly confound zero-insertion analyses, though diverse VJ usage argued against this for most clonotypes. Fewer insertions were carried by abundant cord blood beta clonotypes, a similar but weaker trend appeared in young adult naive repertoires, and no such trend appeared in memory repertoires. The excess sharing between twins in beta out-of-frame sequences was weaker because fewer shared sequences reduced the signal-to-noise ratio. Out-of-frame TCR alpha sharing in monozygotic twins was systematically underestimated by recombination models, whereas sharing between unrelated individuals was in agreement with the recombination models.

About this clonotype itself: Its antigen is not yet known. Per-nucleotide qualities are absent, and no much larger clonotype sits a single base away.

Every donor in the study was a healthy Caucasian. The twin cohort comprised three pairs of female monozygotic twins, all aged roughly 18 to 30 years. CD4+ and CD8+ T cell populations were isolated with positive isolation kits from Invitrogen. Separately, the same data were catalogued under a study of yellow fever vaccine responses in identical twins. The second study, in turn, reports: According to the authors, in identical twins the way T cells responded to vaccination appeared partly convergent and partly personalized. In identical twins, the study followed T cell clones that responded to the vaccine with precision.

Sample: CD4+ T cells sorted from blood. Recombination connected TRBV11-3 to TRBJ2-7, and perhaps TRBD2 as D gene, on 5 matching bases. The sequence was obtained from a woman younger than 35 in good health. The sequence in DNA is TGTGCCAGCAGCTTTAGAGGGTCTGGGACCTACGAGCAGTACTTC. It translates to CASSFRGSGTYEQYF.